One T cell receptor (beta chain) is described in this entry. The sample is drawn from a study of cytomegalovirus exposure and HLA in healthy donors. This CDR3 comprises 13 residues. The germline CDR1 and CDR2 sequences are SGHTA and FQGNSA. V gave up 2 bases and J gave up 15 bases; unmatched junction bases: 4. Primers included in the PCR were 60 Vbeta and 13 Jbeta primers. Libraries were prepared by immunoSEQ multiplex PCR; TCRdb keeps only in-frame clonotypes and omits some of them. The table shows some 200,000 clones, with over 75% occurring only once. Specimen: PBMCs. This chain joins TRBV7-2 and TRBJ2-1, with TRBD2 matching over 13 bases. This TCR was sampled from a girl in the first two years of life in good health and CMV-seronegative. The CDR3 DNA follows: TGTGCCAGCAGCTTAAGGACTAGCGGGGGCAGGTTCTTC. Encoded protein: CASSLRTSGGRFF. Filled out from reference TRBV7-2 and TRBJ2-1, the complete variable domain reads GAGVSQSPSNKVTEKGKDVELRCDPISGHTALYWYRQSLGQGLEFLIYFQGNSAPDKSGLPSDRFSAERTGGSVSTLTIQRTQQEDSAVYLCASSLRTSGGRFFGPGTRLTVL.